This T cell receptor beta chain was obtained from a study of cytomegalovirus exposure and HLA in healthy donors. Study information: Among around 200 million T cells, an earlier analysis found 117 million unique TCR beta sequences.

The PCR made use of 60 Vbeta and 13 Jbeta primers. Profiling relied on immunoSEQ multiplex PCR, and the TCRdb table lists in-frame clones only, not all of them. The sample lists around 97,000 clones; around 82% were seen once. This clone showed up many times. The antigen remains unidentified. The germline V gene has CDR1 MNHEY and CDR2 SVGAGI. J gave up 5 bases and V 7 bases, and 8 bases lay outside the gene matches. The CDR3 consists of 13 residues. General study points: Later, an analysis showed that TCR beta chains associated with HLA were more clonally expanded than others that were equally common. In vitro experiments confirmed that three CMV-associated chains were specific for CMV antigens.

J is TRBJ2-7 and V is TRBV6-5; the match to TRBD2 covers 7 bases. This TCR derives from a man in his forties or fifties in good health and CMV-seropositive. Material: PBMCs. CDR3 nucleotide sequence: TGTGCCAGCACCTCGGGACTAAACAACGAGCAGTACTTC. Amino acid sequence: CASTSGLNNEQYF.